The rows below give T cell receptor beta chains drawn from one sample of a study of T cells in Graves' hyperthyroidism and ophthalmopathy. TCRdb reprocessed the multiplex PCR reads with MiXCR, giving one entry per CDR3 protein. This table holds approximately 620,000 distinct CDR3 sequences, 11% to 15% found once. Specimen: blood. The receptors here all came from a woman aged 25 to 39 with Graves' hyperthyroidism that later progressed to Graves' ophthalmopathy. Each CDR3 is given with its conserved first and last residue. D genes are given only for firm matches. Not all rows give a size; the values are once, few, many and, for expanded clones, a class.

V	D	size	J	CDR3	DNA
TRBV30	NA	few	TRBJ2-2	CAWNRGVDTGELFF	TGTGCCTGGAATAGGGGAGTGGATACCGGGGAGCTGTTTTTT
TRBV24-1	TRBD1	many	TRBJ2-1	CATSDPPRTGANEQFF	TGTGCCACCAGTGATCCACCAAGGACAGGGGCGAATGAGCAGTTCTTC
TRBV20-1	TRBD1	many	TRBJ2-1	CSAWDRYNEQFF	TGCAGTGCTTGGGACAGGTACAATGAGCAGTTCTTC
TRBV7-2	TRBD2	many	TRBJ2-7	CASNMGLAGGEQYF	TGTGCCAGCAACATGGGACTAGCGGGAGGTGAGCAGTACTTC
TRBV28	NA	many	TRBJ2-7	CASKNQGSSYEQYF	TGTGCCAGCAAAAACCAGGGTAGCTCCTACGAGCAGTACTTC
TRBV5-6	NA	few	TRBJ1-5	CASSTGGGNQPQHF	TGTGCCAGCAGCACGGGTGGAGGGAATCAGCCCCAGCATTTT
TRBV27	NA	many	TRBJ2-3	CASSYGGRGTDTQYF	TGTGCCAGCAGTTATGGAGGGAGAGGAACAGATACGCAGTATTTT
TRBV5-1	NA	few	TRBJ1-3	CASSLTYSGNTIYF	TGCGCCAGCAGCTTAACCTACTCTGGAAACACCATATATTTT
TRBV5-5	NA	few	TRBJ1-2	CASSLASGTNPNYGYTF	TGTGCCAGCAGCTTGGCCTCAGGGACCAATCCCAACTATGGCTACACCTTC
TRBV20-1	NA	many	TRBJ1-1	CSAPNTEAFF	TGCAGTGCGCCGAACACTGAAGCTTTCTTT
TRBV29-1	TRBD2	few	TRBJ2-2	CSVPGLVNAGELFF	TGCAGCGTGCCGGGACTAGTTAACGCCGGGGAGCTGTTTTTT
TRBV28	TRBD2	NA	TRBJ2-7	CASSSGLVVDGYEQYF	TGTGCCAGCAGTTCAGGACTAGTGGTTGATGGCTACGAGCAGTACTTC
TRBV18	NA	many	TRBJ1-5	CASSQSPGAVEPQHF	TGTGCCAGCTCACAGAGTCCAGGGGCGGTGGAGCCCCAGCATTTT
TRBV6-2/TRBV6-3	NA	many	TRBJ2-2	CASSADLGAIGELFF	TGTGCCAGCAGTGCAGACCTGGGAGCGATCGGGGAGCTGTTTTTT
TRBV19	NA	many	TRBJ2-1	CASSPARVVKNQNEQFF	TGTGCCAGTAGTCCGGCTAGGGTAGTGAAGAATCAAAATGAGCAGTTCTTC
TRBV6-1	TRBD1	many	TRBJ1-5	CASSSDRGGNQPQHF	TGTGCCAGCAGTAGCGACAGGGGAGGCAATCAGCCCCAGCATTTT
TRBV27	NA	few	TRBJ1-6	CASTLNRASPLHF	TGTGCCAGCACCTTAAACAGGGCTTCACCCCTCCACTTT
TRBV5-1	NA	many	TRBJ2-1	CASSLTSYNEQFF	TGCGCCAGCAGCTTGACCTCCTACAATGAGCAGTTCTTC
TRBV2	TRBD2	many	TRBJ2-5	CASSVLRSGRAQETQYF	TGTGCCAGCAGCGTCTTGAGAAGCGGGAGGGCCCAAGAGACCCAGTACTTC
TRBV30	TRBD1	NA	TRBJ2-5	CAWSLGQVVETQYF	TGTGCCTGGAGTCTCGGACAGGTGGTGGAGACCCAGTACTTC
TRBV20-1	TRBD1	many	TRBJ2-7	CSARKGGGYEQYF	TGCAGTGCTAGAAAAGGGGGCGGGTACGAGCAGTACTTC
TRBV10-3	NA	many	TRBJ1-1	CAISESKGSTEAFF	TGTGCCATCAGTGAGTCGAAGGGTTCCACTGAAGCTTTCTTT
TRBV12-3/TRBV12-4	TRBD2	many	TRBJ2-7	CASSLDGLAGAYEQYF	TGTGCCAGCAGTTTAGACGGACTAGCGGGAGCCTACGAGCAGTACTTC
TRBV4-2	TRBD1	NA	TRBJ1-4	CASSQETRGEGGDEKLFF	TGTGCCAGCAGCCAAGAGACCAGGGGGGAGGGCGGAGACGAAAAACTGTTTTTT
TRBV27	NA	many	TRBJ2-7	CASSLEGLPYEQYF	TGTGCCAGCAGTTTAGAGGGGTTACCCTACGAGCAGTACTTC
TRBV11-2	NA	few	TRBJ2-6	CASSLDLGFSGANVLTF	TGTGCCAGCAGCTTAGATCTGGGGTTCTCTGGGGCCAACGTCCTGACTTTC
TRBV28	NA	many	TRBJ2-1	CALKQGAYNEQFF	TGTGCCCTAAAACAGGGTGCCTACAATGAGCAGTTCTTC
TRBV10-1	NA	few	TRBJ1-6	CASSESRENSPLHF	TGCGCCAGCAGTGAGTCTAGGGAAAATTCACCCCTCCACTTT
TRBV12-3/TRBV12-4	TRBD2	many	TRBJ2-1	CASSQLAGVLNEQFF	TGTGCCAGCAGTCAGCTAGCGGGAGTGTTGAATGAGCAGTTCTTC
TRBV27	NA	many	TRBJ1-2	CASSSNLGTRSRLANYGYTF	TGTGCCAGCAGTTCCAATCTCGGGACAAGGAGCCGCTTAGCTAACTATGGCTACACCTTC
TRBV19	TRBD1	many	TRBJ1-2	CASSLDRINYGYTF	TGTGCCAGTAGTTTGGACAGGATTAACTATGGCTACACCTTC
TRBV3-1	TRBD1	many	TRBJ2-3	CASSHSGTGDTQYF	TGTGCCAGCAGCCATTCCGGGACAGGGGATACGCAGTATTTT
TRBV28	TRBD2	many	TRBJ2-3	CASSLPSAGDYGDTQYF	TGTGCCAGCAGTTTACCCTCGGCGGGAGACTATGGAGATACGCAGTATTTT
TRBV7-8	NA	NA	TRBJ2-5	CASSLAGDTGQETQYF	TGTGCCAGCAGCTTAGCGGGGGACACGGGCCAAGAGACCCAGTACTTC
TRBV14	NA	NA	TRBJ2-5	CASSPLFQETQYF	TGTGCCAGCAGCCCGCTGTTTCAAGAGACCCAGTACTTC
TRBV24-1	TRBD1	many	TRBJ1-1	CATSDLDRVSGAFF	TGTGCCACCAGTGATTTGGACAGGGTTAGCGGGGCTTTCTTT
TRBV27	TRBD2	many	TRBJ2-7	CASSLLAGGSYEQYF	TGTGCCAGCAGTTTACTAGCGGGGGGATCCTACGAGCAGTACTTC
TRBV10-3	TRBD2	many	TRBJ2-3	CAISSARTSGLGGGTDTQYF	TGTGCCATCAGTTCGGCAAGGACTAGCGGACTTGGTGGGGGCACAGATACGCAGTATTTT
TRBV25-1	NA	NA	TRBJ1-6	CASSGAPSNSPLHF	TGTGCCAGCAGTGGGGCCCCGTCAAATTCACCCCTCCACTTT
TRBV4-1	NA	NA	TRBJ1-2	CASSQVTGIEGYTF	TGCGCCAGCAGCCAAGTTACGGGGATAGAGGGCTACACCTTC
TRBV7-2	NA	NA	TRBJ2-5	CASSLIEGSGQYF	TGTGCCAGCAGCTTAATTGAAGGTAGCGGCCAGTACTTC
TRBV7-3	NA	many	TRBJ2-3	CASSSSMTATDTQYF	TGTGCCAGCAGCTCCTCAATGACGGCCACAGATACGCAGTATTTT
TRBV29-1	NA	NA	TRBJ2-7	CSVETDLAYEQYF	TGCAGCGTTGAAACCGACTTGGCCTACGAGCAGTACTTC
TRBV24-1	NA	many	TRBJ2-3	CATSDMGDTQYF	TGTGCCACCAGTGACATGGGGGACACGCAGTATTTT
TRBV24-1	TRBD2	NA	TRBJ2-1	CATSDSWTSGAYNEQFF	TGTGCCACCAGTGATTCTTGGACTAGCGGAGCCTACAATGAGCAGTTCTTC
TRBV12-5	NA	NA	TRBJ2-2	CASGFNTGELFF	TGTGCTAGTGGTTTTAACACTGGGGAGCTGTTTTTT
TRBV2	TRBD1	many	TRBJ1-2	CASSIQGIDGYTF	TGTGCCAGCAGTATACAGGGGATCGATGGCTACACCTTC
TRBV5-1	TRBD1	NA	TRBJ2-1	CASSLRTGGTIPSYNEQFF	TGCGCCAGCAGCTTAAGGACAGGGGGCACTATCCCCTCCTACAATGAGCAGTTCTTC
TRBV30	TRBD1	NA	TRBJ2-7	CAWEKDRAYEQYF	TGTGCCTGGGAAAAGGACAGGGCCTACGAGCAGTACTTC
TRBV20-1	NA	NA	TRBJ2-2	CSASLRTNTGELFF	TGCAGTGCCAGCCTTCGGACCAACACCGGGGAGCTGTTTTTT
TRBV11-1	NA	many	TRBJ2-1	CASSFGQDSPHEQFF	TGTGCCAGCAGCTTTGGTCAGGACTCCCCCCATGAGCAGTTCTTC
TRBV5-5	NA	NA	TRBJ2-4	CASSLYPEGMDIQYF	TGTGCCAGCAGCTTGTATCCCGAGGGGATGGACATTCAGTACTTC
TRBV30	NA	few	TRBJ1-4	CAWSDRGDNEKLFF	TGTGCCTGGAGTGATAGGGGTGATAATGAAAAACTGTTTTTT
TRBV28	TRBD1	NA	TRBJ1-5	CASSPTGTAGPLQPQHF	TGTGCCAGCAGTCCGACTGGGACAGCCGGGCCCCTTCAGCCCCAGCATTTT
TRBV27	TRBD1	NA	TRBJ2-1	CASSKQGADYNEQFF	TGTGCCAGCAGTAAACAGGGGGCGGACTACAATGAGCAGTTCTTC
TRBV12-3/TRBV12-4	NA	few	TRBJ2-1	CASSLYLFF	TGTGCCAGCAGTTTATATCTGTTCTTC
TRBV20-1	NA	many	TRBJ2-4	CSARDHQAKNIQYF	TGCAGTGCTAGAGATCATCAGGCCAAAAACATTCAGTACTTC